The table lists the clone carrying this T cell receptor beta chain with a few counts. TCRdb reprocessed the RT-PCR reads with MiXCR, giving one entry per CDR3 protein. The table records about 680,000 distinct CDR3 sequences, about 14% of them present only once. The junction had 6 bases not matched to a gene; V was cut back by 3 bases and J by 0 bases. Germline CDR1 SGHRS, CDR2 YFSETQ. CDR3 length equals 16 residues. Sequenced material: memory CD4+ T cells from blood. The chain uses TRBV5-1 and TRBJ1-3; 7 positions agree with TRBD1. The receptor comes from a female donor in good health, serving as a healthy control. The CDR3 reads CASSSVQGISGNTIYF. The DNA of the CDR3 is TGCGCCAGCAGCTCGGTACAGGGGATCTCTGGAAACACCATATATTTT.